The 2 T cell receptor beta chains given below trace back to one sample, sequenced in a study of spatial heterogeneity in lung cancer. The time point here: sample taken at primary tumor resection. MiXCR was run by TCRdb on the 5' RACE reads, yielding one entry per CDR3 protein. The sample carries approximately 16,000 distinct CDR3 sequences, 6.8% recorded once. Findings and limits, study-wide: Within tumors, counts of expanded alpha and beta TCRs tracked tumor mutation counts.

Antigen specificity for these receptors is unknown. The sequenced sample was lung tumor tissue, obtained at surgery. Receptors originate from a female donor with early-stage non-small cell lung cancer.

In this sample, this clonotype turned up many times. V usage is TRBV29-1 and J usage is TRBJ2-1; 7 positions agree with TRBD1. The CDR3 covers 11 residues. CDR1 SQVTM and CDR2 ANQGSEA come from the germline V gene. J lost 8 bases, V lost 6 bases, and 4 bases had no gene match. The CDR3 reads CSVRGSDEQFF. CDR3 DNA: TGCAGCGTCAGGGGGTCCGATGAGCAGTTCTTC.

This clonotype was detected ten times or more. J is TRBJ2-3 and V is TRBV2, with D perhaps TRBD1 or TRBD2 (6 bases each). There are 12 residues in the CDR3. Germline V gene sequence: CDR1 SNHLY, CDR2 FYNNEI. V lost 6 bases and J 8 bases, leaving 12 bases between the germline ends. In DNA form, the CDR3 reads TGTGCCAGCAGCGGGGGCCCCGGTACGCAGTATTTT. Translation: CASSGGPGTQYF.